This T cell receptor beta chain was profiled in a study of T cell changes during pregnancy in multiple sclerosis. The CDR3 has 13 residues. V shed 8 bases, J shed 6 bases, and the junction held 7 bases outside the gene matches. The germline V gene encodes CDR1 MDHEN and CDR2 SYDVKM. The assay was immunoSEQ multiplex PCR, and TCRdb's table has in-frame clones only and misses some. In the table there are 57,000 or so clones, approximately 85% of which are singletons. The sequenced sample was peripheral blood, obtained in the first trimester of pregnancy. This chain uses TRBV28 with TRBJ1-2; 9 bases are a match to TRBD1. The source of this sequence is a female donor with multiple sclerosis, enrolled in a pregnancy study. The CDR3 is CASVQGAEDGYTF. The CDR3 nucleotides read TGTGCCAGCGTACAGGGGGCGGAGGATGGCTACACCTTC.